Listed below are T cell receptor beta chains from one sample, sequenced in a study of regulatory T cells in long-lasting Graves disease. TCRdb redid the calling of the multiplex PCR reads with MiXCR, one entry per CDR3 protein. Counted here are 400,000 to 600,000 distinct CDR3 sequences, roughly 21% occurring once; the ten biggest clones make up around 7%. The specimen comprised peripheral blood mononuclear cells (PBMCs), sampled when the disease was refractory, from a patient treated with antithyroid drugs. The receptors stem from a female donor with Graves disease. Both conserved end residues are part of each CDR3.

J gene,V gene,CDR3 protein
TRBJ1-4,TRBV4-2,CASSPEGGLSEKLFF
TRBJ2-5,TRBV11-2,CASSLKGRTQETQYF
TRBJ1-1,TRBV9,CASSDPRDSEAFF
TRBJ1-2,TRBV6-2/TRBV6-3,CASSSYRGRGYGYTF
TRBJ2-7,TRBV20-1,CSAAGLGPYEQYF
TRBJ1-1,TRBV7-2,CASSPEWKTEAFF
TRBJ1-1,TRBV12-3/TRBV12-4,CASSFFGRGEAFF
TRBJ1-2,TRBV19,CASSITASYGYTF
TRBJ1-1,TRBV6-5,CASSYSMENTEAFF
TRBJ1-1,TRBV5-1,CASSLADWNTEAFF
TRBJ2-5,TRBV9,CASSVGGTETQYF
TRBJ2-5,TRBV20-1,CSASPSASQETQYF
TRBJ1-5,TRBV20-1,CSARDGAGGQPQHF
TRBJ2-3,TRBV6-5,CASSYRGGRDTQYF
TRBJ2-7,TRBV11-1,CASSLEGRGRNEQYF
TRBJ2-5,TRBV6-1,CASSPPEAGGETQYF
TRBJ1-1,TRBV29-1,CSATGFDTEAFF
TRBJ1-5,TRBV18,CASSPRDSHDQPQHF
TRBJ1-2,TRBV2,CASSLKGQVLPRGYTF
TRBJ1-1,TRBV7-2,CASSLAIMGAGAFF
TRBJ2-7,TRBV3-1,CASSQDLGMDRAYEQYF
TRBJ1-2,TRBV5-1,CASSQMNPRVYGYTF
TRBJ1-5,TRBV27,CASSLVQGASQPQHF